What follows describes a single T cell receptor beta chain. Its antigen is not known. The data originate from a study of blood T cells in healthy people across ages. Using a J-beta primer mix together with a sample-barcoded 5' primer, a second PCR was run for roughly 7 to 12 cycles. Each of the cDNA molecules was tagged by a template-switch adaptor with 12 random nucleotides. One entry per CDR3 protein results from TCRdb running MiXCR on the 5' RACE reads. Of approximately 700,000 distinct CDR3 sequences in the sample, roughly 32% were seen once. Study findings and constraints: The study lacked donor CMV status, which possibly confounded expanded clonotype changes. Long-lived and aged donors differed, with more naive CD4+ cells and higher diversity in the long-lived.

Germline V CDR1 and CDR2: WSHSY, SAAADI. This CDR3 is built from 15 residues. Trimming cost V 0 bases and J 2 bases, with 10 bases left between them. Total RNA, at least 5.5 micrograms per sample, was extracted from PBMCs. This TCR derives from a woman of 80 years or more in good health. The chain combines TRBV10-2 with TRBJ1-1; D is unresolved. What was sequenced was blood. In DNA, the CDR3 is TGCGCCAGCAGTGAGTCTGGTCTTACAAACACTGAAGCTTTCTTT. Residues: CASSESGLTNTEAFF.